This TCR beta chain derives from a study of T-cell memory formation after mild COVID-19. In germline, CDR1 is SQVTM, CDR2 ANQGSEA. CDR3 length: 14 amino acids. The germline V and J ends were trimmed by 6 bases and 6 bases, with 18 bases remaining between them. As to this clonotype: Its antigen is still unknown.

TCRdb used MiXCR to reprocess the 5' RACE reads, holding one entry per CDR3 protein. There are 95,000 to 110,000 distinct CDR3 sequences in the sample; approximately 15% occur only once, and around two fifths lies in the top ten. Study conclusions and caveats: Detection of some responders pre-infection suggested pre-existing cross-reactive memory T cells participated. Balance between CD4 and CD8 was seen in clones contracting day 15 to 85, and a CD4+ lean was seen in later expanders.

Sequenced sample: PBMCs or a T cell subset sorted from them (not recorded which). The clonotype originates from a man younger than 35 who had mild COVID-19 (a few samples of this study predate the infection). Cell type and time point are not known. V usage is TRBV29-1 and J usage is TRBJ2-1, with a weak D call TRBD2 (7 bases). The CDR3 is CSVGGGLWSNEQFF. For the CDR3, the DNA is TGCAGCGTGGGGGGGGGCTTATGGTCCAATGAGCAGTTCTTC.